Here is one TCR beta chain with its context. This sample stems from a study of blood T cell repertoires in COVID-19. The wider study: Sites in the United States, Italy and Spain provided acute and convalescent COVID-19 samples. Sources were T cells, B-cell-depleted T cells, or PBMCs; the material itself was cDNA or gDNA.

Germline assignment: CDR1 KGHSH and CDR2 LQKENI. CDR3 length: 14 amino acids. With V trimmed by 6 bases and J by 4 bases, 8 bases remained unmatched. In the original analysis: By means of reference gene primer amplification, nucleated cell counts were estimated. The protocol was immunoSEQ multiplex PCR, while the TCRdb copy is restricted to in-frame clones and leaves out a portion. From that table come the V and J calls and clone size; the DNA was used to work out D and trimming. The table has more than 95,000 clones, approximately 85% seen once. Sequencing was carried out using peripheral blood. This TCR came from a woman aged 80 or over with COVID-19, enrolled during active disease. J is TRBJ1-2 and V is TRBV18, with 7 bases aligning to TRBD1. The CDR3 DNA follows: TGTGCCAGCTCCCGCCGGGACAGCACCTATGGCTACACCTTC. The encoded protein is CASSRRDSTYGYTF.